This T cell receptor beta chain was sequenced in a study of CD8+CD57+ T cells in acquired aplastic anemia. Overall study context: Among healthy donors, CD4+ cells averaged roughly 11 million reads.

TCR beta VDJ combinations and CDR3 sequences were profiled from genomic DNA. From the reads, TCRdb called clonotypes with MiXCR, one entry per CDR3 protein. The data contain about 190,000 distinct CDR3 sequences, around half of them singletons. Details on this clonotype: Without the conserved terminal phenylalanine or tryptophan, this CDR3 likely stems from a read error.

The V gene's germline CDR1 is SNHLY and CDR2 FYNNEI. CDR3 size: 16 residues. V shed 6 bases, J shed 5 bases, and the junction held 15 bases outside the gene matches. Sequenced input: sorted CD4+, CD8+, or CD8+CD57+ T cells (not recorded which) from PBMCs. V gene TRBV2 combines with J gene TRBJ2-5, with 7 bases fitting TRBD2. The TCR was taken from a human donor in good health, serving as a control. CDR3 amino acids: CASSQEVAGGGETQYS. The CDR3 DNA reads TGTGCCAGCAGCCAAGAAGTGGCCGGGGGAGGGGAGACCCAGTACTCC.